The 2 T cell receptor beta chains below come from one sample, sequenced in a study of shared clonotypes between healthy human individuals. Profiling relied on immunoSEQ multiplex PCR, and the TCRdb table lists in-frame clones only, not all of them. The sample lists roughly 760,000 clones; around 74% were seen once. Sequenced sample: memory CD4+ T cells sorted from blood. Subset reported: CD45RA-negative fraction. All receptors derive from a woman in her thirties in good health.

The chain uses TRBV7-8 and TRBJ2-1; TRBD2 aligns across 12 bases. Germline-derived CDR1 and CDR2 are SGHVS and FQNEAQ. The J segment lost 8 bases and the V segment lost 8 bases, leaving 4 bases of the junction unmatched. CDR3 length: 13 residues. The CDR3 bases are TGTGCCAGCGTACTAGCGGGAGGTGATGAGCAGTTCTTC. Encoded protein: CASVLAGGDEQFF.

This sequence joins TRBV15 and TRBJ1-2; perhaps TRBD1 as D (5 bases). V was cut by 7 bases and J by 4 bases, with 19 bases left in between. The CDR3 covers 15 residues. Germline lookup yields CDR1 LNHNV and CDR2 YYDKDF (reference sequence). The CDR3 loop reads CATNSNRDRGYGYTF. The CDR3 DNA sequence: TGTGCCACCAATTCCAACCGGGACCGAGGCTATGGCTACACCTTC.